This is a list of T cell receptor beta chains from one sample in a study of blood T cell repertoires in COVID-19. Clones were sequenced by immunoSEQ multiplex PCR, and TCRdb holds only the in-frame ones, with some missing. This sample yields roughly 190,000 clones, of which roughly 79% are seen a single time; 8% to 13% belongs to the top ten. The sample taken for sequencing was peripheral blood. These receptors came from a woman aged 40 to 50 with COVID-19, enrolled during active disease. Both conserved end residues are part of each CDR3. D genes are given only for firm matches. A clone size is listed for some rows: how often the clone was seen (once, few, many), or a class if it is expanded.

V,D,size,J,CDR3,DNA
TRBV27,-,-,TRBJ2-2,CASSPEIRNTGELFF,TGTGCCAGCAGTCCTGAGATACGGAACACCGGGGAGCTGTTTTTT
TRBV4-1,-,-,TRBJ2-3,CASSQELAGISTDTQYF,TGCGCCAGCAGCCAAGAGCTGGCGGGGATTAGCACAGATACGCAGTATTTT
TRBV29-1,TRBD1,-,TRBJ1-5,CSVSGQGNDQPQHF,TGCAGCGTGTCGGGACAGGGGAATGATCAGCCCCAGCATTTT
TRBV7-9,-,few,TRBJ2-4,CASSLATNMNIQYF,TGTGCCAGCAGCTTGGCAACGAATATGAACATTCAGTACTTC
TRBV5-5,-,-,TRBJ2-5,CASSRIPGETQYF,TGTGCCAGCAGTCGAATACCAGGGGAGACCCAGTACTTC
TRBV11-2,-,-,TRBJ2-2,CASSLDTAQINTGELFF,TGTGCCAGCAGCTTAGATACTGCACAGATAAACACCGGGGAGCTGTTTTTT
TRBV15,TRBD1,-,TRBJ1-2,CATSMGQGVRPLNYGYTF,TGTGCCACCAGCATGGGACAGGGGGTCCGTCCCCTTAACTATGGCTACACCTTC
TRBV5-6,-,-,TRBJ1-1,CASSSLPQVLFTEAFF,TGTGCCAGCAGCTCCCTACCTCAGGTGCTTTTCACTGAAGCTTTCTTT
TRBV18,TRBD1,-,TRBJ2-1,CASSPPSGRGRSSGRNEQFF,TGTGCCAGCTCACCACCTTCCGGCAGGGGGCGTTCGTCCGGCCGCAATGAGCAGTTCTTC
TRBV19,-,-,TRBJ1-3,CASSPSGTGNTIYF,TGTGCCAGTAGTCCCTCAGGGACTGGAAACACCATATATTTT
TRBV5-4,TRBD1,-,TRBJ2-4,CASSPADRGKDIQYF,TGTGCCAGCAGCCCCGCTGACAGGGGCAAGGACATTCAGTACTTC
TRBV30,-,-,TRBJ1-6,CAWRGGGSYNSPLHF,TGTGCCTGGAGGGGAGGAGGGTCCTATAATTCACCCCTCCACTTT
TRBV28,-,once,TRBJ2-1,CASSLPLAGYNEQFF,TGTGCCAGCAGTCTTCCACTGGCGGGTTACAATGAGCAGTTCTTC
TRBV7-8,TRBD2,-,TRBJ2-5,CASNDLGGEETQYF,TGTGCCAGCAACGACTTGGGAGGGGAGGAGACCCAGTACTTC
TRBV9,TRBD1,-,TRBJ1-4,CASSQGGENEKLFF,TGTGCCAGCTCGCAGGGGGGTGAGAATGAAAAACTGTTTTTT
TRBV30,-,-,TRBJ1-4,CAWSVNSYEKLFF,TGTGCCTGGAGCGTAAATTCGTATGAAAAACTGTTTTTT
TRBV7-3,TRBD2,-,TRBJ2-2,CASSPGGATGELFF,TGTGCCAGCAGCCCCGGGGGGGCGACCGGGGAGCTGTTTTTT
TRBV5-5,-,few,TRBJ2-6,CASSQAYSGANVLTF,TGTGCCAGCAGCCAGGCGTACTCTGGGGCCAACGTCCTGACTTTC
TRBV3-1/TRBV3-2,TRBD1,once,TRBJ2-1,CASSLKGTGGLFF,TGTGCCAGCAGCCTAAAAGGGACAGGAGGTCTTTTCTTC
TRBV30,TRBD1,-,TRBJ1-4,CAWGGTAREKLFF,TGTGCCTGGGGGGGGACAGCGCGTGAAAAACTGTTTTTT
TRBV30,TRBD1,-,TRBJ1-2,CAWNPGGSDGYTF,TGTGCCTGGAACCCAGGGGGCTCCGATGGCTACACCTTC
TRBV10-3,TRBD2,-,TRBJ2-5,CAIRSGGGETQYF,TGTGCCATCAGGTCCGGCGGGGGGGAGACCCAGTACTTC
TRBV13,-,few,TRBJ1-2,CASSPGQLNYGYTF,TGTGCCAGCAGCCCCGGACAGCTTAACTATGGCTACACCTTC
TRBV4-1,TRBD1,-,TRBJ1-4,CASSLGQGNEKLFF,TGCGCCAGCAGCCTGGGACAGGGGAATGAAAAACTGTTTTTT
TRBV13,-,-,TRBJ2-1,CASSGKDWDDRFYEQFF,TGTGCCAGCAGCGGTAAGGACTGGGATGACAGGTTCTATGAGCAGTTCTTC
TRBV12-3/TRBV12-4,-,-,TRBJ2-7,CASRQGSSYEQYF,TGTGCCAGCCGCCAGGGGAGCTCCTACGAGCAGTACTTC
TRBV11-2,TRBD1,-,TRBJ1-5,CASGTGGNQPQHF,TGTGCCAGCGGGACAGGGGGCAATCAGCCCCAGCATTTT
TRBV27,-,-,TRBJ1-2,CASSLAGTSYGYTF,TGTGCCAGCAGTTTAGCCGGGACTTCCTATGGCTACACCTTC
TRBV29-1,-,-,TRBJ1-1,CSVSRSRGPFLTEAFF,TGCAGCGTTTCCCGATCCAGGGGCCCTTTCCTCACTGAAGCTTTCTTT
TRBV5-1,TRBD1,-,TRBJ2-3,CASSFNRDSLITDTQYF,TGCGCCAGCAGCTTCAACCGGGACAGCCTAATCACAGATACGCAGTATTTT
TRBV11-1,TRBD2,-,TRBJ2-1,CASSPREGLYNEQFF,TGTGCCAGCAGCCCGCGGGAGGGCCTCTACAATGAGCAGTTCTTC
TRBV7-9,-,-,TRBJ1-5,CASSFWDSDQPQHF,TGTGCCAGCAGCTTTTGGGACTCAGATCAGCCCCAGCATTTT
TRBV5-1,-,once,TRBJ1-1,CASSLPGQMNTEAFF,TGCGCCAGCAGCTTACCCGGTCAAATGAACACTGAAGCTTTCTTT
TRBV27,-,once,TRBJ1-6,CASSLGRDNSPLHF,TGTGCCAGCAGTTTGGGCCGTGATAATTCACCCCTCCACTTT
TRBV6-2/TRBV6-3,TRBD1,-,TRBJ1-1,CASSYSSGQMNTEAFF,TGTGCCAGCAGTTACTCGTCGGGACAGATGAACACTGAAGCTTTCTTT
TRBV6-5,-,-,TRBJ1-2,CASSALQLYGYTF,TGTGCCAGCAGCGCGTTACAGTTATATGGCTACACCTTC
TRBV3-1/TRBV3-2,-,once,TRBJ1-1,CASSSDGGQTEAFF,TGTGCCAGCAGCTCCGACGGCGGGCAAACTGAAGCTTTCTTT
TRBV5-6,-,-,TRBJ2-7,CASSSVSYEQYF,TGTGCCAGCAGTAGCGTCTCCTACGAGCAGTACTTC
TRBV7-8,-,-,TRBJ1-1,CASSAQGRVGTEAFF,TGTGCCAGCAGCGCACAGGGCCGGGTGGGGACTGAAGCTTTCTTT
TRBV19,TRBD1,-,TRBJ2-6,CASSPGTGYGANVLTF,TGTGCCAGTAGTCCGGGGACAGGGTACGGGGCCAACGTCCTGACTTTC
TRBV30,-,-,TRBJ2-2,CAWTAGNTGELFF,TGTGCCTGGACCGCGGGGAACACCGGGGAGCTGTTTTTT
TRBV2,-,-,TRBJ2-1,CASRPLASSYNEQFF,TGTGCCAGCAGGCCTCTCGCGAGTTCCTACAATGAGCAGTTCTTC
TRBV5-5,-,-,TRBJ2-2,CASSLVGASGELFF,TGTGCCAGCAGCTTGGTTGGGGCCTCCGGGGAGCTGTTTTTT
TRBV6-5,-,-,TRBJ2-6,CASRSGPGANVLTF,TGTGCCAGCAGGTCAGGGCCAGGGGCCAACGTCCTGACTTTC
TRBV28,TRBD2,-,TRBJ2-7,CASSYLSGRKRNEQYF,TGTGCCAGCAGTTACTTAAGCGGGAGGAAAAGAAACGAGCAGTACTTC
TRBV18,TRBD1,-,TRBJ1-4,CASTKDRVAEKLFF,TGTGCCAGCACAAAAGACAGGGTGGCTGAAAAACTGTTTTTT
TRBV9,-,-,TRBJ1-3,CASSPPREGATLKTSGNTIYF,TGTGCCAGCAGCCCCCCGCGTGAGGGCGCAACCCTTAAAACCTCTGGAAACACCATATATTTT
TRBV7-6,-,few,TRBJ2-2,CASSLEGTNTGELFF,TGTGCCAGCAGCTTGGAGGGGACGAACACCGGGGAGCTGTTTTTT
TRBV30,TRBD2,-,TRBJ2-1,CAWSSRLAGSYNEQFF,TGTGCCTGGAGCTCGAGACTAGCGGGCTCCTACAATGAGCAGTTCTTC
TRBV27,-,few,TRBJ1-2,CASWGLRTPNYGYTF,TGTGCCAGCTGGGGGCTCCGGACACCAAACTATGGCTACACCTTC
TRBV19,-,-,TRBJ1-1,CASSIGYMNTEAFF,TGTGCCAGTAGTATTGGTTACATGAACACTGAAGCTTTCTTT
TRBV3-1/TRBV3-2,-,-,TRBJ1-1,CAAGGWTEAFF,TGTGCTGCGGGGGGCTGGACTGAAGCTTTCTTT
TRBV6-1,TRBD2,-,TRBJ2-1,CASSEREQEFF,TGTGCCAGCAGTGAGCGGGAGCAGGAGTTCTTC
TRBV28,TRBD2,-,TRBJ2-1,CASSPLAPGNEQFF,TGTGCCAGCAGTCCACTAGCGCCCGGCAATGAGCAGTTCTTC
TRBV6-1,TRBD1,-,TRBJ2-7,CASSESPGQAYEQYF,TGTGCCAGCAGTGAATCCCCGGGACAGGCTTACGAGCAGTACTTC